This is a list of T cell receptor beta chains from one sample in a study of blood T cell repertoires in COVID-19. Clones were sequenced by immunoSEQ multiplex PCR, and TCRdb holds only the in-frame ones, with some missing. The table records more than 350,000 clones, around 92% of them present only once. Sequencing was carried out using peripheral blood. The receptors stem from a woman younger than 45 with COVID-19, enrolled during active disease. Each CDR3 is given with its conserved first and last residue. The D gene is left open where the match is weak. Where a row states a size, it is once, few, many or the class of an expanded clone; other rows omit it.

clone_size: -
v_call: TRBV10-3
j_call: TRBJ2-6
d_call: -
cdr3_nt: TGTGCCATCAGCCTGGGACACCCGACTTCTGGGGCCAACGTCCTGACTTTC
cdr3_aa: CAISLGHPTSGANVLTF

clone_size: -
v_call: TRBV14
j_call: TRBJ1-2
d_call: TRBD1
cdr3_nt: TGTGCCAGCAGCCGACAGGGAACCCTTTATGGCTACACCTTC
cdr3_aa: CASSRQGTLYGYTF

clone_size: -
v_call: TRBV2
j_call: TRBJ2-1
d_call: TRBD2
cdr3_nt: TGTGCCAGCAATTGGGGCCGGATGGCGGGAGGCGATGAGCAGTTCTTC
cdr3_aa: CASNWGRMAGGDEQFF

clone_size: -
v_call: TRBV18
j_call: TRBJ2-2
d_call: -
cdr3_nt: TGTGCCAGCTCACCACCGGAGGGTGCGCAGGTGTCCGGGGAGCTGTTTTTT
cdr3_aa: CASSPPEGAQVSGELFF

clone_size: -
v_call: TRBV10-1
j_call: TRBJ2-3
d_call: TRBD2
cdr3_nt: TGCGCCAGCGACCGGACTAGCGGGGGGATGAGCACAGATACGCAGTATTTT
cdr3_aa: CASDRTSGGMSTDTQYF

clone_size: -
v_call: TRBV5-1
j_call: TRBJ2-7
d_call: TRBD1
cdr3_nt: TGCGCCAGCAGCGGCCTTGGACAGGGATCCTACGAGCAGTACTTC
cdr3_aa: CASSGLGQGSYEQYF

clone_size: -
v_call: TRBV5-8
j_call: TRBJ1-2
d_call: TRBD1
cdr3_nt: TGTGCCAGCAGCCGTGACGGGACAGGGGGCAATGGCTACACCTTC
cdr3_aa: CASSRDGTGGNGYTF

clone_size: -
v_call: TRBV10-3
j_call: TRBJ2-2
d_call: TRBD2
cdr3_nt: TGTGCCATCCTTGGACTAGCGGGAACCGGGGAGCTGTTTTTT
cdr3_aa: CAILGLAGTGELFF

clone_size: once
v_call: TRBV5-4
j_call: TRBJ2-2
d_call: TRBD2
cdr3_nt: TGTGCCAGCAGCTTGGGGGCTAGCGGGGGCCCCGGGGAGCTGTTTTTT
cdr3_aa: CASSLGASGGPGELFF

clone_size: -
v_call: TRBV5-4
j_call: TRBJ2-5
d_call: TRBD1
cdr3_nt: TGTGCCAGCAGTAGGACAGGGGGCACTAAGAGTCAAGAGACCCAGTACTTC
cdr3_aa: CASSRTGGTKSQETQYF

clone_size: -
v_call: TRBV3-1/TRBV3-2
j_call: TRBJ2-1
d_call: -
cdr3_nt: TGTGCCAGCAGAAAGCTCCATGAGCAGTTCTTC
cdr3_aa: CASRKLHEQFF

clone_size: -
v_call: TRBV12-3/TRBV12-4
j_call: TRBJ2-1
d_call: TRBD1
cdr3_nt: TGTGCCAGCAGCCAGGGGGCCAATGAGCAGTTCTTC
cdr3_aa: CASSQGANEQFF

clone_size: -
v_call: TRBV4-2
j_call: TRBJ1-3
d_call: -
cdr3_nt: TGTGCCAGCAGCCAAGATAGGGGACTCTCTGGAAACACCATATATTTT
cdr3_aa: CASSQDRGLSGNTIYF

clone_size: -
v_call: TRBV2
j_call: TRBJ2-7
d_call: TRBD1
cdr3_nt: TGTGCCAGCAGCTCAGGGACAGCCCTACTCTACGAGCAGTACTTC
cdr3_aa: CASSSGTALLYEQYF

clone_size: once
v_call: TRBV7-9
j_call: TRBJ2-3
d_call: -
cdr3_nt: TGTGCCAGCAGCTTAGAAGGGGCAGATACGCAGTATTTT
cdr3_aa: CASSLEGADTQYF

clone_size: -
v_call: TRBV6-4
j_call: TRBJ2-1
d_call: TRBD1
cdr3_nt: TGTGCCAGCAGTGGACAGGGGGACAATGAGCAGTTCTTC
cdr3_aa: CASSGQGDNEQFF

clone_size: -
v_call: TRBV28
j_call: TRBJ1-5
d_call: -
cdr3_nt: TGTGCCAGCACTGAGGCGCGGCAGCCCCAGCATTTT
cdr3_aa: CASTEARQPQHF

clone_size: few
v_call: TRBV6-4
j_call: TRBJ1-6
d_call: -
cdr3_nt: TGTGCCAGCAGTGACTCTAGAGAGGTTCAACGGATCTATAATTCACCCCTCCACTTT
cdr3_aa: CASSDSREVQRIYNSPLHF

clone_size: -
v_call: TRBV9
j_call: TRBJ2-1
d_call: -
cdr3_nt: TGTGCCAGCAGCGTAGAATTGAGCTCCTACAATGAGCAGTTCTTC
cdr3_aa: CASSVELSSYNEQFF

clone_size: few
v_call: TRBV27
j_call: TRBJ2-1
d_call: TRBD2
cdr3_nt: TGTGCCAGCATTCGACTAGCGGGAGTTTATAATGAGCAGTTCTTC
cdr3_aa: CASIRLAGVYNEQFF

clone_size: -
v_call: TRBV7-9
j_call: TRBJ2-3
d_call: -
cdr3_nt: TGTGCCAGCAGCCCCGGGAGCCCCGACACAGATACGCAGTATTTT
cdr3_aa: CASSPGSPDTDTQYF

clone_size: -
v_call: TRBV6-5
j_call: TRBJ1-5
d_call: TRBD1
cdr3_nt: TGTGCCAGCAGAAATCGACAGGGGGAATTGCCCCAGCATTTT
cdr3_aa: CASRNRQGELPQHF

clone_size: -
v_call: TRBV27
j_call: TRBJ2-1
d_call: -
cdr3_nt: TGTGCCAGCAGTTTAACCGCCGACAGAAACAATGAGCAGTTCTTC
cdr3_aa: CASSLTADRNNEQFF

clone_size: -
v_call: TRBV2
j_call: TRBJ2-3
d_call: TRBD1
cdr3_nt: TGTGCCAGCAGTGAGGGACAGAGCGCAGATACGCAGTATTTT
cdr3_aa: CASSEGQSADTQYF

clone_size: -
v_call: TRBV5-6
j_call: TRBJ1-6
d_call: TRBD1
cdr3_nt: TGTGCCAGCAGCTACGGACAGGGATTCGGTTCACCCCTCCACTTT
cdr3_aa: CASSYGQGFGSPLHF

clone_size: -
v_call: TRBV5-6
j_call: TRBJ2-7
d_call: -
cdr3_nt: TGTGCCAGCAGCTTGACGGGGGCCTACGAGCAGTACTTC
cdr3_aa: CASSLTGAYEQYF

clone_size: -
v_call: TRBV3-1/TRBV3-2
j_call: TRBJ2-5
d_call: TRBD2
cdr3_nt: TGTGCCAGCAGCCCGTGGACTAGCGGGGGCCACCAGTACTTC
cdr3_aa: CASSPWTSGGHQYF

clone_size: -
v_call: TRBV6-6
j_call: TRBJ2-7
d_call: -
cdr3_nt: TGTGCCAGCAGTTACTCTGGGACTGAGCAGTACTTC
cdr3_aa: CASSYSGTEQYF